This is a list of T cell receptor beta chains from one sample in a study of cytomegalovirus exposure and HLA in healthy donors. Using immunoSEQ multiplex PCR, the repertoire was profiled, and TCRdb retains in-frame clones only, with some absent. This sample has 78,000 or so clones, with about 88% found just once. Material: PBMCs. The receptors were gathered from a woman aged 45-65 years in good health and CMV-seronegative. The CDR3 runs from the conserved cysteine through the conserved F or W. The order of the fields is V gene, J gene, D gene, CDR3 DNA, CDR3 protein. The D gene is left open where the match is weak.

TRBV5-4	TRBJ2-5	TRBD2	TGTGCCAGCGGGGGGAGGAGCGGGGGGGCCGGGATGGAGACCCAGTACTTC	CASGGRSGGAGMETQYF
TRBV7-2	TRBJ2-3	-	TGTGCCAGCAGCTTGTCCAGCGGCACAGATACGCAGTATTTT	CASSLSSGTDTQYF
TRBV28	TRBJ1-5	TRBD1	TGTGCCAGCAGTTTGGCCCGACAGGGAGGAAGCAATCAGCCCCAGCATTTT	CASSLARQGGSNQPQHF
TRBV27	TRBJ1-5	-	TGTGCCAGCAGTTTTGTGGGGGCGAGCAATCAGCCCCAGCATTTT	CASSFVGASNQPQHF
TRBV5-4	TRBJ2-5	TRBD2	TGTGCCAGCAGTAGGGACGGGGGGGCCTCCGGGCAAGAGACCCAGTACTTC	CASSRDGGASGQETQYF
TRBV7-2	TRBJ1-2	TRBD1	TGTGCCAGCAGCTTAAACCTCGGACAGGGGATATATGGCTACACCTTC	CASSLNLGQGIYGYTF
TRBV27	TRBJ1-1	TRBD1	TGTGCCAGTTCCCTTACAGGGGGCTCTGAAGCTTTCTTT	CASSLTGGSEAFF
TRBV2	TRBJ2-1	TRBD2	TGTGCCAGCAGTGAGTTAGCGGGAAACTACAATGAGCAGTTCTTC	CASSELAGNYNEQFF
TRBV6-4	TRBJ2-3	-	TGTGCCAGCAGTCAACTCAGGGGAGATACGCAGTATTTT	CASSQLRGDTQYF
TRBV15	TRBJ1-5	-	TGTGCCACCAGCAGAGACAGAAATAGCAATCAGCCCCAGCATTTT	CATSRDRNSNQPQHF
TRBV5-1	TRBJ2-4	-	TGCGCCAGCAGCTTGGATAATACAGGGACCGGCATTCAGTACTTC	CASSLDNTGTGIQYF